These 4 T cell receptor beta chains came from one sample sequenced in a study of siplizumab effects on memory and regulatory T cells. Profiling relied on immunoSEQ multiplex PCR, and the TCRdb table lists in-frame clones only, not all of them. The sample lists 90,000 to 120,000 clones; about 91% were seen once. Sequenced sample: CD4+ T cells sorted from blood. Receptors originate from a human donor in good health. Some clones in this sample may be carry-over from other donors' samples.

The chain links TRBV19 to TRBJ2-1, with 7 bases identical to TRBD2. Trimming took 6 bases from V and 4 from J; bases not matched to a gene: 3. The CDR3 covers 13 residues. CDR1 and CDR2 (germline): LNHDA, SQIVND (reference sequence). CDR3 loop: CASSGRKYNEQFF. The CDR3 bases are TGTGCCAGTAGCGGGAGGAAATACAATGAGCAGTTCTTC.

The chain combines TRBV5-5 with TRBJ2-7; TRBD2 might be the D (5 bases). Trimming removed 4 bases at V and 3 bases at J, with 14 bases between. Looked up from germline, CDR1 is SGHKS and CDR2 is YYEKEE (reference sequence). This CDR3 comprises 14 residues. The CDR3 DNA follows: TGTGCCAGCAGCCCCCGAGAGGGAAACTACGAGCAGTACTTC. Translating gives CASSPREGNYEQYF.

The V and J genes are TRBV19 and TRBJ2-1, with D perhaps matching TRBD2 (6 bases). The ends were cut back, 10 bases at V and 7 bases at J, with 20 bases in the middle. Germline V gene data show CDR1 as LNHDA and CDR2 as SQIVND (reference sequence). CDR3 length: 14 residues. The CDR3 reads CATSRGRVGNEQFF. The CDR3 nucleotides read TGTGCCACCTCGCGGGGTAGGGTTGGGAATGAGCAGTTCTTC.

CDR3 amino acids: CASSPRQGTTLFF. In DNA form, the CDR3 reads TGTGCCAGCAGTCCCAGACAGGGCACTACCCTGTTTTTT. The chain joins TRBV27 to TRBJ2-2; 7 positions agree with TRBD1. The V segment lost 5 bases and the J segment 14 bases; nucleotides outside the gene matches: 11. The CDR3 is 13 amino acids. Germline CDR1 reads MNHEY; CDR2 reads SMNVEV (reference sequence).